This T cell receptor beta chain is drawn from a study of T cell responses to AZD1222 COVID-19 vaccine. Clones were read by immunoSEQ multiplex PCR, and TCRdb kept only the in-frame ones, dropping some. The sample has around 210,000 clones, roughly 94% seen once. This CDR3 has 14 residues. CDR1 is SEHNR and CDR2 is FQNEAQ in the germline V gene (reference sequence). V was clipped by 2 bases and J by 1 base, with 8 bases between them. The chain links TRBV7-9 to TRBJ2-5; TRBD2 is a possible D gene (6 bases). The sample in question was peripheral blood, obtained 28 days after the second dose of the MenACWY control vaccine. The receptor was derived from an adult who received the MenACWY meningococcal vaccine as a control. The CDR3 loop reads CASSLYGSQETQYF. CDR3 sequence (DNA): TGTGCCAGCAGCTTATACGGGAGCCAAGAGACCCAGTACTTC.